The text below deals with one T cell receptor beta chain. Its antigen is not known. The sample belongs to a study of graft-versus-host responses after intestinal transplantation. Overall study: Transplant types were multivisceral, liver-intestinal, or isolated intestinal. Anti-thymocyte globulin induction, then tacrolimus and steroids for around 3 years, went to all recipients.

Sequencing was performed with immunoSEQ multiplex PCR; in TCRdb, only in-frame clones are kept and a portion is missing. This sample carries approximately 71,000 clones, around 89% of them seen once, and the ten largest clones take 2.5%. CDR1 is MNHNS, CDR2 SASEGT, per germline. This CDR3 spans 14 amino acids. Trimming took 7 bases from V and 6 from J; bases not matched to a gene: 8. The TCR sequence derives from a human donor who received an intestinal transplant. Here the sequenced sample was unstimulated CD8+ T cells sorted from spleen or lymph node cells, taken before intestinal transplant. V gene TRBV6-1 combines with J gene TRBJ2-3, with 9 bases identical to TRBD1. The CDR3 sequence: CASTDRGFMDTQYF. Here the CDR3 DNA reads TGTGCCAGCACTGACAGGGGGTTTATGGATACGCAGTATTTT.